This entry lists 19 T cell receptor beta chains sequenced from one sample in a study of PD-1 blockade in classical Hodgkin lymphoma. Data came from immunoSEQ multiplex PCR; TCRdb stores just in-frame clones and leaves some out. The table lists about 16,000 clones, roughly 66% of them singletons. Following autologous stem cell transplantation, relapse occurred in every patient, and exposure to brentuximab vedotin varied. This specimen consisted of peripheral blood mononuclear cells (PBMCs), obtained at baseline. Receptors originate from a human donor with classical Hodgkin lymphoma.

V is TRBV15 and J is TRBJ2-5; possibly TRBD1 for D (5 bases). TRBJ2-7 matches the DNA end more closely, so the J call is doubtful. The germline CDR1 and CDR2 sequences are LNHNV and YYDKDF (reference sequence). The CDR3 covers 17 residues. CDR3 sequence (DNA): TGTGCCACCAGCAGAGATCACTCGGCAGGGCAATCCTACGAGCAGTACTTC. Translating it yields CATSRDHSAGQSYEQYF.

By share, this clone counts as medium-sized. The chain combines TRBV7-9 with TRBJ1-6; D might be TRBD1 (5 bases). This CDR3 spans 16 amino acids. Germline V CDR1 and CDR2: SEHNR, FQNEAQ (reference sequence). Trimming removed 7 bases from V and 8 bases from J, with 21 bases in between. In DNA form, the CDR3 reads TGTGCCAGCACCAGACCGGGACCGCTGGGACATTCACCCCTCCACTTT. Translating it yields CASTRPGPLGHSPLHF.

The V gene is TRBV6-6, the J gene TRBJ2-5, with D perhaps being TRBD1 or TRBD2 (5 bases each). V gave up 5 bases and J gave up 2 bases, with 12 bases separating them. Germline V lookup: CDR1 MNHNY, CDR2 SVGAGI (reference sequence). This CDR3 has 14 amino acids. CDR3 DNA: TGTGCCAGCAGTGACCGGGGCACACAAGAGACCCAGTACTTC. This translates into CASSDRGTQETQYF.

A few counts support this clone. V usage is TRBV28 and J usage is TRBJ2-1, with a possible D match to TRBD2 (5 bases). The germline CDR1 and CDR2 sequences are MDHEN and SYDVKM. Trimming cost V 3 bases and J 5 bases, with 11 bases left between them. CDR3 length: 14 amino acids. The CDR3 loop is CASSFFSGNNEQFF. CDR3 coding DNA: TGTGCCAGCAGTTTCTTCAGCGGAAACAATGAGCAGTTCTTC.

The chain carries TRBV27 and TRBJ2-1; 11 bases fit TRBD2. The CDR3 totals 17 residues. V was clipped by 6 bases and J by 0 bases; unmatched bases: 7. Germline CDR1 and CDR2: MNHEY and SMNVEV (reference sequence). CDR3 in DNA: TGTGCCAGCAGCCCGACTAGCGGGATCCGCTCCTACAATGAGCAGTTCTTC. Protein sequence: CASSPTSGIRSYNEQFF.

The CDR3 here is CSASDGRPPYF. The CDR3 DNA is TGCAGTGCTAGCGACGGACGCCCCCCGTATTTT. The J gene is TRBJ2-3, the V gene TRBV20-1; D is unresolved. The CDR3 covers 11 residues. The V gene lost 3 bases and the J gene lost 14 bases, with 15 bases spanning the gap. Germline-derived CDR1 and CDR2 are DFQATT and SNEGSKA (reference sequence).

The chain uses TRBV30 and TRBJ1-2; weak D call: TRBD1 (6 bases). The CDR3 has 14 residues. Germline CDR1 reads GTSNPN; CDR2 reads SVGIG (reference sequence). V dropped 3 bases and J dropped 6 bases, with 17 bases sitting between them. The CDR3 protein is CAWSQGGTGNGYTF. In DNA, the CDR3 is TGTGCCTGGAGCCAAGGGGGAACAGGGAATGGCTACACCTTC.

As DNA, the CDR3 is TGTGCCAGCAGCTTAGAGTCAGGGTACACTGAAGCTTTCTTT. Protein product: CASSLESGYTEAFF. The chain joins TRBV7-2 to TRBJ1-1; possible D gene TRBD1, 5 bases. CDR1 is SGHTA, CDR2 FQGNSA, per germline. CDR3 size: 14 residues. The V end was cut by 1 base, the J end by 3 bases, with 9 bases between. Drawing the rest from reference TRBV7-2 and TRBJ1-1, the complete variable domain is GAGVSQSPSNKVTEKGKDVELRCDPISGHTALYWYRQSLGQGLEFLIYFQGNSAPDKSGLPSDRFSAERTGGSVSTLTIQRTQQEDSAVYLCASSLESGYTEAFFGQGTRLTVV.

The genes are TRBV5-6 and TRBJ1-1; TRBD1 is a possible D gene (5 bases). This CDR3 region has 11 residues. Germline CDR1 is SGHDT and CDR2 is YYEEEE. V shed 3 bases and J shed 9 bases, with 9 bases lying between them. The CDR3 DNA is TGTGCCAGCAGCTGGGGCGGTCAAGCTTTCTTT. Its translation is CASSWGGQAFF. The full variable domain, in which reference TRBV5-6 and TRBJ1-1 provide the parts outside the CDR3, is DAGVTQSPTHLIKTRGQQVTLRCSPKSGHDTVSWYQQALGQGPQFIFQYYEEEERQRGNFPDRFSGHQFPNYSSELNVNALLLGDSALYLCASSWGGQAFFGQGTRLTVV.

V gene TRBV20-1 combines with J gene TRBJ2-7; D uncertain. The CDR3 totals 10 residues. Germline CDR1 is DFQATT and CDR2 is SNEGSKA (reference sequence). V shed 2 bases and J shed 4 bases, with 3 bases lying between them. CDR3 sequence reads: CSARPYEQYF. CDR3 nucleotides: TGCAGTGCTAGACCTTACGAGCAGTACTTC.

The J gene is TRBJ2-2, the V gene TRBV28; D remains ambiguous. Trimming stripped 6 bases from V and 8 bases from J, with 7 bases between. The CDR3 consists of 11 residues. Germline CDR1 MDHEN, CDR2 SYDVKM. CDR3 in amino acids: CASRFRGELFF. The CDR3 DNA follows: TGTGCCAGCAGATTCCGAGGGGAGCTGTTTTTT.

V and J are TRBV27 and TRBJ2-7; D call uncertain. The CDR3 loop spans 16 amino acids. Germline V CDR1 and CDR2: MNHEY, SMNVEV (reference sequence). Trimming stripped 1 base from V and 2 bases from J, with 15 bases between. The CDR3 DNA reads TGTGCCAGCAGTTTATGGGCTAGTAGTCCCCCCTACGAGCAGTACTTC. Protein sequence: CASSLWASSPPYEQYF.

The chain has TRBV28 and TRBJ2-7, with D perhaps TRBD1 or TRBD2 (8 bases each). Germline assignment: CDR1 MDHEN and CDR2 SYDVKM. V lost 6 bases to trimming and J lost 4 bases, with 22 bases between them. The CDR3 has 16 residues. The DNA of the CDR3 is TGTGCCAGCAGAACAGGGGGGAGCGGGGGATCGTACGAGCAGTACTTC. It translates to CASRTGGSGGSYEQYF.

The gene calls are TRBV18 and TRBJ1-1; D possibly corresponds to TRBD1 (5 bases). CDR3 size: 15 residues. The V gene lost 6 bases and the J gene lost 1 base, with 15 bases spanning the gap. In germline, CDR1 is KGHSH, CDR2 LQKENI. The CDR3 is CASSLTGRQNTEAFF. The CDR3 coding sequence is TGTGCCAGCTCTCTCACAGGACGGCAGAACACTGAAGCTTTCTTT.

The chain is built from TRBV2 and TRBJ1-2; TRBD1 is a possible D gene (5 bases). The CDR3 length is 14 residues. Germline CDR1 reads SNHLY; CDR2 reads FYNNEI. Trimming took 3 bases from V and 4 from J, leaving 12 bases between them. CDR3 loop: CASSDDRRFYGYTF. CDR3 bases: TGTGCCAGCAGTGATGACAGAAGGTTCTATGGCTACACCTTC.

The V gene is TRBV9, the J gene TRBJ2-7, with a tentative D call TRBD2 (6 bases). Germline CDR1 and CDR2: SGDLS and YYNGEE. The CDR3 loop spans 15 amino acids. Trimming took 4 bases from V and 6 from J, leaving 20 bases between them. CDR3 loop: CASSPTSGSSVEQYF. The CDR3 nucleotides read TGTGCCAGCAGCCCGACTTCCGGGTCTAGCGTCGAGCAGTACTTC. Using reference TRBV9 and TRBJ2-7 for the parts outside the CDR3, the full variable domain is DSGVTQTPKHLITATGQRVTLRCSPRSGDLSVYWYQQSLDQGLQFLIQYYNGEERAKGNILERFSAQQFPDLHSELNLSSLELGDSALYFCASSPTSGSSVEQYFGPGTRLTVT.

The CDR3 region has the DNA TGTGCCAGCAGCTGGGTCGCGCGGACAGGGAGGTCGGAAGAGCAGTACTTC. Its translation: CASSWVARTGRSEEQYF. This chain connects TRBV5-8 to TRBJ2-7; 8 nucleotides line up with TRBD1. This CDR3 contains 17 residues. V dropped 3 bases and J dropped 7; count of bases not matched to a gene: 18. Looked up from germline, CDR1 is SGHTS and CDR2 is YDEGEE.

V is TRBV5-1 and J is TRBJ2-7; 9 bases fit TRBD2. With V trimmed by 0 bases and J by 3 bases, 4 bases remained unmatched. The CDR3 consists of 15 residues. Germline V lookup: CDR1 SGHRS, CDR2 YFSETQ. CDR3: CASSLDSGGRYEQYF. In DNA, the CDR3 is TGCGCCAGCAGCTTGGATAGCGGGGGACGCTACGAGCAGTACTTC.

V and J are TRBV4-2 and TRBJ2-2, with D unresolved. Germline assignment: CDR1 LGHNA and CDR2 YNFKEQ. This CDR3 has 15 residues. V gave up 6 bases and J gave up 2 bases, with 13 bases separating them. CDR3 nucleotide sequence: TGTGCCAGCAGATCCCCGAGGCCTAACACCGGGGAGCTGTTTTTT. This codes for CASRSPRPNTGELFF.